Shown below are 28 T cell receptor beta chains from a single sample sequenced in a study of regulatory T cells in long-lasting Graves disease listed by TCRdb under 2021. According to the study, the label for this sample's time point signals: newly diagnosed GD, antithyroid drugs for less than 3 months. For both TCR sequencing and RNA sequencing, RNA was extracted from PBMCs in TRIzol. The library was built by means of multiplex PCR. The instrument was an Illumina HiSeq 4000. iRepertoire HTBI primers and Arm-PCR amplification of CDR3 regions were used to construct TCR beta libraries. Using fastp trimming at Q25 and MiXCR clonotype assembly, TCRdb reanalyzed the public sequencing data and kept in-frame beta chains. Rows with a matching CDR3 protein are joined into one entry that keeps the most common DNA and genes. The sample table records roughly 260,000 distinct CDR3 sequences; about 17% of these occur just once. The ten biggest clones cover roughly 15% of the sample.

This sample also belongs to another study, concerning T cells in Graves' hyperthyroidism and ophthalmopathy.

The sequences come from peripheral blood mononuclear cells (PBMCs), collected at new diagnosis, from a patient treated with antithyroid drugs. The receptors were sampled from a woman in her twenties or thirties with Graves disease. Donor details come from another sample of the same person, matched by shared clones.

This clonotype came up many times. The chain recombines TRBV11-2 with TRBJ1-1; D not certain. V was shortened by 3 bases and J by 1 base, with 9 bases between the two germline ends. The V gene's germline CDR1 is SGHAT and CDR2 FQNNGV. This CDR3 has 14 residues. The CDR3 coding sequence is TGTGCCAGCAGCTTTTCGTTAGCGAACACTGAAGCTTTCTTT. Translated, it gives CASSFSLANTEAFF.

Details on this clonotype: An end of the junction differs from the germline gene, which may be a read error. This chain links TRBV11-2 with TRBJ2-3; TRBD1 is a possible D gene (6 bases). Germline CDR1 reads SGHAT; CDR2 reads FQNNGV. The length of the CDR3 is 13 residues. The CDR3, as DNA: TGTGCCGGCAGCGCCCAGGGGCCAGATACGCAGTATTTT. It codes for CAGSAQGPDTQYF.

This clonotype was found a few times. The chain recombines TRBV5-4 with TRBJ1-2; 7 nucleotides line up with TRBD1. The germline CDR1 and CDR2 sequences are SGHNT and YYREEE (reference sequence). There are 14 residues in the CDR3. The ends lost 1 base at V and 5 bases at J; junction bases unmatched: 5. The DNA of the CDR3 is TGTGCCAGCAGCTTGAAGGGGGCTGGGTATGGCTACACCTTC. Its protein product is CASSLKGAGYGYTF. The full variable domain, rest sourced from reference TRBV5-4 and TRBJ1-2, is ETGVTQSPTHLIKTRGQQVTLRCSSQSGHNTVSWYQQALGQGPQFIFQYYREEENGRGNFPPRFSGLQFPNYSSELNVNALELDDSALYLCASSLKGAGYGYTFGSGTRLTVV.

This clonotype was detected many times. The chain is built from TRBV3-1 and TRBJ2-7; D perhaps matches TRBD2 (7 bases). This CDR3 is built from 13 residues. With 4 bases removed from V and 6 bases from J, the gap between germline ends came to 13 bases. Germline loops: CDR1 LGHDT, CDR2 YNNKEL (reference sequence). The CDR3 reads CASSRGAGAEQYF. Here the CDR3 DNA reads TGTGCCAGCAGCCGGGGGGCGGGGGCCGAGCAGTACTTC.

Comments on this clonotype: The likely explanation is a read error, given a far larger clone one base away. The chain joins TRBV11-2 to TRBJ2-5, with 12 bases matching TRBD2. Looked up from germline, CDR1 is SGHAT and CDR2 is FQNNGV. This CDR3 has 15 residues. CDR3 coding DNA: TGTGCCAGCAGCGAGACTAGCGGGGGAGGAGAGGCCCAGTACTTC. Protein product: CASSETSGGGEAQYF.

Comment on this clonotype: A junction end diverges from the germline sequence, so it may reflect a read error. The rearrangement links TRBV7-2 to TRBJ2-7; 9 bases map to TRBD1. The CDR3 contains 15 residues. The germline V gene has CDR1 SGHTA and CDR2 FQGNSA. CDR3 sequence reads: CASSPGQGDNYEQYF. The DNA for the CDR3 is TGCGCCAGCAGCCCGGGACAGGGCGACAACTACGAGCAGTACTTC.

This clonotype was picked up a small number of times. V is TRBV12-3 or TRBV12-4 and J is TRBJ1-2, with TRBD1 as a possible D gene (5 bases). The CDR3 contains 13 residues. V was trimmed by 0 bases and J by 7 bases, leaving 9 bases between them. CDR3 region: CASSLAGGVGYTF. The CDR3 bases are TGTGCCAGCAGTTTAGCGGGGGGGGTTGGCTACACCTTC.

This clonotype was recorded at least ten times. The chain employs TRBV7-8 and TRBJ2-3, with D possibly TRBD2 on 6 matching bases. The germline V and J ends were trimmed by 1 base and 4 bases, with 12 bases remaining between them. Germline V gives CDR1 SGHVS, CDR2 FQNEAQ. The CDR3 runs to 15 residues. The CDR3: CASSLDGGSPDTQYF. In DNA, the CDR3 is TGTGCCAGCAGCTTAGATGGGGGGTCGCCAGATACGCAGTATTTT.

This clonotype was counted at least ten times. This rearrangement joins TRBV20-1 to TRBJ1-1, with 7 bases matching TRBD1. V shed 3 bases and J 4 bases; nucleotides not matched to a gene: 5. CDR3 length equals 13 residues. Per the germline V gene, CDR1 is DFQATT and CDR2 is SNEGSKA (reference sequence). The CDR3 loop is CSASLAGGTEAFF. CDR3 DNA sequence: TGCAGTGCTAGTCTGGCAGGGGGCACTGAAGCTTTCTTT.

This clonotype was seen at least ten times. The chain has TRBV6-2 or TRBV6-3 and TRBJ1-6; TRBD1 agrees at 7 bases. Germline V gene lookup returns CDR1 MNHEY and CDR2 SVGEGT. This CDR3 has 16 residues. V lost 6 bases, J lost 7 bases, and 12 bases stayed unmatched. The CDR3 is CASRRPTGTANSPLHF. The CDR3 DNA is TGTGCCAGCAGACGCCCGACCGGGACAGCCAATTCACCCCTCCACTTT.

This clonotype has a count of ten or more. The V gene is TRBV3-1, the J gene TRBJ1-1; no clear D gene. The V end lost 4 bases, the J end lost 5 bases, and 11 bases lay between the germline ends. CDR3 length: 13 amino acids. Germline V gene sequence: CDR1 LGHDT, CDR2 YNNKEL (reference sequence). CDR3 loop: CASSPGVRTEAFF. The CDR3 DNA is TGTGCCAGCAGCCCCGGGGTACGGACTGAAGCTTTCTTT.

The table lists this clonotype with many counts. The chain combines TRBV6-5 with TRBJ2-7, with no clear D. The CDR3 runs to 14 residues. V lost 0 bases, J lost 0 bases, and 6 bases lay in between. Germline CDR1 is MNHEY and CDR2 is SVGAGI. CDR3 sequence: CASSYSYSSYEQYF. In DNA form, the CDR3 reads TGTGCCAGCAGTTACTCGTACAGCTCCTACGAGCAGTACTTC.

A note on this clonotype: A much larger clone sits a single nucleotide away, making a read error possible. This sequence joins TRBV6-1 and TRBJ1-2; D possibly corresponds to TRBD1 (5 bases). This CDR3 region has 16 residues. Germline V gene data show CDR1 as MNHNS and CDR2 as SASEGT. The CDR3 here is CASSEAVGGGGYGYAF. The CDR3 region has the DNA TGTGCCAGCAGTGAAGCCGTTGGCGGGGGAGGCTATGGCTACGCCTTC.

This clonotype was detected many times. This sequence joins TRBV7-2 and TRBJ1-5; the D is unclear. CDR3 length equals 13 residues. The germline gives CDR1 SGHTA, CDR2 FQGNSA. The V and J ends lost 4 bases and 5 bases respectively, with 9 bases between them. This CDR3 is CASSSSTYQPQHF. CDR3 nucleotide sequence: TGTGCCAGCAGCTCGTCGACCTATCAGCCCCAGCATTTT.

Worth noting for this clonotype: A much larger clone lies one base from this, so it may be a read error. The genes are TRBV3-1 and TRBJ2-7, with no clear D. Germline V gene sequence: CDR1 LGHDT, CDR2 YNNKEL (reference sequence). V lost 4 bases to trimming and J lost 2 bases, with 12 bases between them. This CDR3 has 14 amino acids. The CDR3: CASSRERHPYEQYF. In nucleotides, the CDR3 is TGTGCCAGCAGCCGGGAAAGGCACCCCTACGAGCAGTACTTC.

As to this clonotype: This may come from a read error, since a much larger clone is one base off. The V and J genes are TRBV2 and TRBJ2-5; tentatively, D is TRBD2 (5 bases). Germline V gene lookup returns CDR1 SNHLY and CDR2 FYNNEI. This CDR3 has 11 residues. CDR3 coding DNA: TGTGCCAGCAGTGAATGGGAGACCCTGTACTTC. Amino acids: CASSEWETLYF.

This clonotype has a count of ten or more. The rearrangement joins TRBV19 to TRBJ1-5; D gene uncertain. CDR3 size: 10 residues. Trimming stripped 8 bases from V and 15 bases from J, with 14 bases between. From germline, CDR1 is LNHDA and CDR2 SQIVND (reference sequence). DNA of the CDR3: TGTGCCAGTCGTTTAATGCGTTGGCATTTT. This sequence encodes CASRLMRWHF.

In this sample, this clonotype turned up a few times. At one end the junction does not follow the germline gene, possibly because of a read error. As DNA, the CDR3 is TGTGCCAGCAGCCTAGCGGGCCAGGACTACGAGCAGTACTTC. Protein product: CASSLAGQDYEQYF. The gene calls are TRBV11-1 and TRBJ2-7, with 8 bases lining up with TRBD2. Germline CDR1 reads SGHAT; CDR2 reads FQDESV (reference sequence). CDR3 length equals 14 residues.

This clonotype was picked up many times. The junction departs from germline at one end; a sequencing error may be responsible. The chain employs TRBV11-3 and TRBJ1-2; D is unresolved. The CDR3 contains 12 residues. Germline assignment: CDR1 SGHNT and CDR2 YENEEA. For the CDR3, the DNA is TGTGCCAGCAGCTTAAATGGGCTGCCCGCCATCTTC. This encodes CASSLNGLPAIF. Looking up the rest from reference TRBV11-3 and TRBJ1-2 gives the full variable domain: EAGVVQSPRYKIIEKKQPVAFWCNPISGHNTLYWYLQNLGQGPELLIRYENEEAVDDSQLPKDRFSAERLKGVDSTLKIQPAELGDSAVYLCASSLNGLPAIFGSGTRLTVV.

In the case of this clonotype: A clone one base away is much larger, so this may be a read error. This chain uses TRBV7-6 with TRBJ2-1; possibly TRBD2 for D (6 bases). The germline V gene encodes CDR1 SGHVS and CDR2 FNYEAQ. The CDR3 is 14 residues long. V was pared by 0 bases and J by 9 bases, with 12 bases between. As DNA, the CDR3 is TGTGCCAGCAGCTTAGCTCGGGAGTTAAGTGAGCAGTTCTTC. Residues: CASSLARELSEQFF.

This clonotype has at least ten counts. This sequence joins TRBV6-1 and TRBJ1-3, with D maybe TRBD1 (6 bases). In germline, CDR1 is MNHNS, CDR2 SASEGT. The germline V and J ends were trimmed by 7 bases and 3 bases, with 28 bases remaining between them. This CDR3 has 19 residues. For the CDR3, the DNA is TGTGCCAGCACGGCGTCGGGGGGCAGGACAAGCGACCTTGGAAACACCATATATTTT. Translated, it gives CASTASGGRTSDLGNTIYF.

The V call is TRBV6-5, the J call TRBJ1-1; 9 nucleotides agree with TRBD1. The V segment lost 0 bases and the J segment 5 bases; nucleotides outside the gene matches: 10. The germline gives CDR1 MNHEY, CDR2 SVGAGI. CDR3 length: 17 amino acids. CDR3 nucleotide sequence: TGTGCCAGCAGTTACTCTAACAGAGGGACAGGGTTTACTGAAGCTTTCTTT. Translating it yields CASSYSNRGTGFTEAFF.

Turning to this clonotype: A single base separates this from a much larger clone, so it may be a read error. The chain employs TRBV11-2 and TRBJ2-1; 12 bases match TRBD2. The germline V gene has CDR1 SGHAT and CDR2 FQNNGV. The CDR3 runs 14 residues. The CDR3 nucleotides read TGTGCCAGCAGCCTATCTAGCGGGGGGGGGGAGCAGCTCTTC. As protein: CASSLSSGGGEQLF.

This clonotype was recorded many times. The chain joins TRBV18 to TRBJ2-7; 7 bases align to TRBD1. The CDR3 runs 13 residues. V lost 6 bases, J lost 3 bases, and 5 bases stayed unmatched. Germline lookup yields CDR1 KGHSH and CDR2 LQKENI. CDR3 protein: CASSLGQVYEQYF. The CDR3 DNA reads TGTGCCAGCTCCCTAGGACAGGTCTACGAGCAGTACTTC.

Ten or more counts support this clonotype. The chain has TRBV18 and TRBJ2-1; D call uncertain. V lost 3 bases to trimming and J lost 5 bases, with 11 bases between them. Germline CDR1 KGHSH, CDR2 LQKENI. The CDR3 runs to 14 residues. The chain's CDR3 is CASSPRSPNNEQFF. CDR3 in DNA: TGTGCCAGCTCACCCCGGTCCCCAAACAATGAGCAGTTCTTC.

This clonotype appeared many times. The V gene is TRBV5-4, the J gene TRBJ2-3, with 8 positions matching TRBD2. The J segment lost 4 bases and the V segment lost 4 bases, leaving 11 bases of the junction unmatched. Germline lookup yields CDR1 SGHNT and CDR2 YYREEE (reference sequence). This CDR3 has 16 residues. CDR3 nucleotide sequence: TGTGCCAGCAGCGGCTATATCGGGGGGGCCTCAGATACGCAGTATTTT. Residues: CASSGYIGGASDTQYF. The full variable domain, with the rest looked up from reference TRBV5-4 and TRBJ2-3, is ETGVTQSPTHLIKTRGQQVTLRCSSQSGHNTVSWYQQALGQGPQFIFQYYREEENGRGNFPPRFSGLQFPNYSSELNVNALELDDSALYLCASSGYIGGASDTQYFGPGTRLTVL.

V is TRBV27 and J is TRBJ1-1; 11 nucleotides align to TRBD1. V was clipped by 8 bases and J by 4 bases; unmatched bases: 12. From germline, CDR1 is MNHEY and CDR2 SMNVEV (reference sequence). CDR3 length: 16 amino acids. The CDR3 is CASSVGAGTGGTEAFF. In DNA form, the CDR3 reads TGTGCCAGCTCTGTGGGGGCCGGGACAGGGGGCACTGAAGCTTTCTTT.

This clonotype was seen only once. This may arise from a read error, as a much more abundant clone is one base away. The V call is TRBV20-1, the J call TRBJ2-7; the D gene could be TRBD1 or TRBD2 (5 bases each). V lost 4 bases to trimming and J lost 4 bases, with 14 bases between them. The CDR3 has 13 residues. Germline values: CDR1 DFQATT, CDR2 SNEGSKA (reference sequence). This chain's CDR3 is CSATGAEGYEQYF. CDR3 DNA sequence: TGCAGTGCTACCGGGGCAGAGGGGTACGAGCAGTACTTC.